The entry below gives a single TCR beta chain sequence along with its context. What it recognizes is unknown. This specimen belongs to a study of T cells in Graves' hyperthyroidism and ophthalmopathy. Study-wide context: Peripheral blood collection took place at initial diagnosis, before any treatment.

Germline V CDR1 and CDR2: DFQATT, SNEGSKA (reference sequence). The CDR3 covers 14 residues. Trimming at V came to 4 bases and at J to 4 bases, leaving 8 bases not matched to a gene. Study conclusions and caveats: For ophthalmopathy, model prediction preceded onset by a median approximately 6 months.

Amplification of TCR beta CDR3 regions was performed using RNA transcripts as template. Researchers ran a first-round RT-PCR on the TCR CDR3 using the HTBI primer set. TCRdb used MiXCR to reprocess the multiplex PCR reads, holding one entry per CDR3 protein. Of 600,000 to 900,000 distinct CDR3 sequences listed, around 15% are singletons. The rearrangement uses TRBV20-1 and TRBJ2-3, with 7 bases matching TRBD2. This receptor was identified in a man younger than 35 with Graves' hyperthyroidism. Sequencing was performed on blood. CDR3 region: CSATGTNAADTQYF. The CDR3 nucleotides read TGCAGTGCTACGGGGACTAATGCGGCAGATACGCAGTATTTT.